The 3 T cell receptor beta chains below all came from one sample that was sequenced in a study of type 1 and type 2 diabetes patients. Genomic DNA was the PCR template. The TCR beta CDR3 region was amplified using 30 forward and 13 reverse primers. TCRdb used MiXCR to reprocess the multiplex PCR reads, holding one entry per CDR3 protein. The table shows 250,000 or so distinct CDR3 sequences, with 45% to 60% occurring only once. Sequenced sample: peripheral blood mononuclear cells (PBMCs). These receptors came from a man between 18 and 29 years old with type 2 diabetes.

This clonotype came up a few times. V usage is TRBV15 and J usage is TRBJ2-5; 8 bases are shared with TRBD1. V shed 5 bases and J 3 bases; nucleotides not matched to a gene: 8. The CDR3 has 15 residues. The germline gives CDR1 LNHNV, CDR2 YYDKDF (reference sequence). CDR3 amino acids: CATSGGQGPKETQYF. The CDR3, as DNA: TGTGCCACCAGCGGTGGACAGGGTCCTAAAGAGACCCAGTACTTC. The full variable domain, with the rest looked up from reference TRBV15 and TRBJ2-5, is DAMVIQNPRYQVTQFGKPVTLSCSQTLNHNVMYWYQQKSSQAPKLLFHYYDKDFNNEADTPDNFQSRRPNTSFCFLDIRSPGLGDTAMYLCATSGGQGPKETQYFGPGTRLLVL.

This clonotype was seen at least ten times. The V call is TRBV30, the J call TRBJ1-2, with 7 nucleotides matching TRBD1. The junction had 0 bases not matched to a gene; V was cut back by 4 bases and J by 4 bases. Germline CDR1 reads GTSNPN; CDR2 reads SVGIG (reference sequence). The CDR3 has 11 residues. The CDR3 sequence is CAWTGGYGYTF. The CDR3 DNA sequence: TGTGCCTGGACAGGGGGCTATGGCTACACCTTC.

Concerning this clonotype: Likely a read error: the CDR3 ends without its conserved phenylalanine or tryptophan. The gene calls are TRBV28 and TRBJ1-1; D not certain. This CDR3 comprises 16 residues. CDR1 and CDR2 (germline): MDHEN, SYDVKM. CDR3 coding DNA: TGTGCCAGCAGTAAACAAGGGCTTCGGATGAACACTAAAGCTTTCTCT. Translated, it gives CASSKQGLRMNTKAFS.